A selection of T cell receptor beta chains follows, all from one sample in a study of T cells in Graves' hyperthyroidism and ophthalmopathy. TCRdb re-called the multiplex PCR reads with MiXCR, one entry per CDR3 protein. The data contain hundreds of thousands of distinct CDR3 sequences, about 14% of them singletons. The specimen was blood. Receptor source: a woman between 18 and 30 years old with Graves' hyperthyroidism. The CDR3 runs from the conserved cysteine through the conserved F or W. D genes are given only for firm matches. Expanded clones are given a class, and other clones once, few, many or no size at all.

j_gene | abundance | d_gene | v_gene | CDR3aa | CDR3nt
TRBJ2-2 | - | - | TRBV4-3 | CASSQDDANRWTGELFF | TGCGCCAGCAGCCAAGATGACGCCAACAGGTGGACCGGGGAGCTGTTTTTT
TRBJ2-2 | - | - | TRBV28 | CASSVTESNTGELFF | TGTGCCAGCAGTGTGACAGAATCTAACACCGGGGAGCTGTTTTTT
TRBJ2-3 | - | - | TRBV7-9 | CASSHNPRQGTDTQYF | TGTGCCAGCAGCCATAACCCCCGACAAGGGACAGATACGCAGTATTTT
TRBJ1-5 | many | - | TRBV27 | CASSSGGDQPQHF | TGTGCCAGCAGTTCCGGGGGGGATCAGCCCCAGCATTTT
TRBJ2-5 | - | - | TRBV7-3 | CASSWGSGGETQYF | TGTGCCAGCAGCTGGGGTTCTGGGGGAGAGACCCAGTACTTC
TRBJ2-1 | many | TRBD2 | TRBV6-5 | CASSYDHGTTYNEQFF | TGTGCCAGCAGTTACGACCACGGGACTACCTACAATGAGCAGTTCTTC
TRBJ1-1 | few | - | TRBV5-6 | CASSFQHSVKAFF | TGTGCCAGCAGCTTCCAACATTCGGTGAAAGCTTTCTTT
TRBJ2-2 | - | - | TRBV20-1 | CSAASGKGSTGELFF | TGCAGTGCCGCCTCCGGGAAAGGGAGCACCGGGGAGCTGTTTTTT
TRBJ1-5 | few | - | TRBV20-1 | CSASKGRGDNQPQHF | TGCAGTGCTAGCAAGGGAAGAGGGGACAATCAGCCCCAGCATTTT
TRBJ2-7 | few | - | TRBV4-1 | CASSHEGGGHEQYF | TGCGCCAGCAGCCACGAAGGGGGGGGCCACGAGCAGTACTTC
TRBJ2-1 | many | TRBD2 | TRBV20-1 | CSASSLASGINWNEQFF | TGCAGTGCTTCGAGCTTGGCTAGCGGGATCAATTGGAATGAGCAGTTCTTC
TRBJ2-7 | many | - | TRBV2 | CASFGYEQYF | TGTGCCAGCTTTGGCTACGAGCAGTACTTC
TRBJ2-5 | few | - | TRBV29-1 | CSVVRGKAQETQYF | TGCAGCGTTGTTCGAGGCAAAGCCCAAGAGACCCAGTACTTC
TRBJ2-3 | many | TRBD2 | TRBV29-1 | CSVAGTPLAGATDTQYF | TGCAGCGTTGCGGGGACACCCCTAGCGGGAGCCACAGATACGCAGTATTTT
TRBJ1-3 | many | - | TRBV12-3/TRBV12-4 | CASSPRTAGNTIYF | TGTGCCAGCAGTCCACGGACGGCTGGAAACACCATATATTTT
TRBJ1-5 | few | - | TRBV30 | CAWSRDPNQPQHF | TGTGCCTGGAGTCGAGACCCTAATCAGCCCCAGCATTTT
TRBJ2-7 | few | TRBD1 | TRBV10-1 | CASSDSTGAEQYF | TGCGCCAGCAGTGACTCCACAGGGGCCGAGCAGTACTTC
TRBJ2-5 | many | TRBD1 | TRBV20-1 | CSPGGGTGPKTQYF | TGCAGCCCGGGGGGAGGGACAGGGCCGAAGACCCAGTACTTC